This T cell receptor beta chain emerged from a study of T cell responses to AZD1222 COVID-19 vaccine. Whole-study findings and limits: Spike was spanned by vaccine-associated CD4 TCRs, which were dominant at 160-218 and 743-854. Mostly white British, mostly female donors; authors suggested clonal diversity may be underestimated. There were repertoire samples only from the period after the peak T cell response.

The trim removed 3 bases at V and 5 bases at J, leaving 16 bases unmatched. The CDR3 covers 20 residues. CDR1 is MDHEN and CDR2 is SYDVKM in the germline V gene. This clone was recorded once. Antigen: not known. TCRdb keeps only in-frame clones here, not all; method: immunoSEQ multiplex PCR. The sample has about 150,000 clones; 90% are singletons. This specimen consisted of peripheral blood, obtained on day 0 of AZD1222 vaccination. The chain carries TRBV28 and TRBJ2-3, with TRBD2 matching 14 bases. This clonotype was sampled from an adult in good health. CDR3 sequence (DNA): TGTGCCAGCAGTTTTCTTTGGTTTTCGACTAGCGGGAGGGTAGGAGATACGCAGTATTTT. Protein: CASSFLWFSTSGRVGDTQYF.